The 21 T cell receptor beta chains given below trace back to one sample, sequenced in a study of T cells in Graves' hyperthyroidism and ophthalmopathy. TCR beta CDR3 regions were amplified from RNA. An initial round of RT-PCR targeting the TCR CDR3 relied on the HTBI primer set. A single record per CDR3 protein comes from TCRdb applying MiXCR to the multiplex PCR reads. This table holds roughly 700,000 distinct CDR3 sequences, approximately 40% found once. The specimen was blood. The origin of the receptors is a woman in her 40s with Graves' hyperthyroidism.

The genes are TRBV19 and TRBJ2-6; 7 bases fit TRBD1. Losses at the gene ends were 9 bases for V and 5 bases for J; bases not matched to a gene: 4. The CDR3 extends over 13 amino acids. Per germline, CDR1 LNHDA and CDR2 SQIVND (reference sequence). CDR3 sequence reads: CASGDRRANVLTF. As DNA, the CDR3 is TGTGCCAGCGGGGACAGAAGGGCCAACGTCCTGACTTTC.

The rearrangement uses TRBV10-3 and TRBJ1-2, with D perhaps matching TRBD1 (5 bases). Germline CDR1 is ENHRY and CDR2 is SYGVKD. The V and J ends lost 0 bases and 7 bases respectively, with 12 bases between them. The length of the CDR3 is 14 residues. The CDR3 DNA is TGTGCCATCAGTGAGTCCGATTTCGGGGGTGGCTACACCTTC. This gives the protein CAISESDFGGGYTF.

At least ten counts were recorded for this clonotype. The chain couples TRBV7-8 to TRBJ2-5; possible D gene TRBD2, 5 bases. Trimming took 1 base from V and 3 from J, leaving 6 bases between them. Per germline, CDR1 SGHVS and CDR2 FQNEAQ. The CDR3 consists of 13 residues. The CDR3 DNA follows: TGTGCCAGCAGCTTAGAGGGAGAAGAGACCCAGTACTTC. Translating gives CASSLEGEETQYF.

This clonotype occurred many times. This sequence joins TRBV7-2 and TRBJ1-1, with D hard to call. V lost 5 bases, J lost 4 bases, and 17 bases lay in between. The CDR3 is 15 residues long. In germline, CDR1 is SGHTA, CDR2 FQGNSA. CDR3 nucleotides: TGTGCCAGCAGCCCAGCGGGATTTAGGAGCACTGAAGCTTTCTTT. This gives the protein CASSPAGFRSTEAFF.

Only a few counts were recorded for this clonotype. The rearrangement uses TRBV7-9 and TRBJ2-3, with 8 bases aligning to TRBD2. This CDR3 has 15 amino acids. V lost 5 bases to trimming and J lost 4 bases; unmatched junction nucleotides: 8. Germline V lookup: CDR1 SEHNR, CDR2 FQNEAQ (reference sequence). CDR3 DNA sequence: TGTGCCAGCAGCCTAGTGGCGGGAGGCGCAGATACGCAGTATTTT. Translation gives CASSLVAGGADTQYF.

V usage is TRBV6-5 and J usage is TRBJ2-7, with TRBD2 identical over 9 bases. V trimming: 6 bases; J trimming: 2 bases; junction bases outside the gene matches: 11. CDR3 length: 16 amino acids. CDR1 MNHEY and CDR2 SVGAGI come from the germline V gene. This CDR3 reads CASRKGGTSTPYEQYF. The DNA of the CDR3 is TGTGCCAGCAGAAAGGGGGGGACTAGCACCCCCTACGAGCAGTACTTC.

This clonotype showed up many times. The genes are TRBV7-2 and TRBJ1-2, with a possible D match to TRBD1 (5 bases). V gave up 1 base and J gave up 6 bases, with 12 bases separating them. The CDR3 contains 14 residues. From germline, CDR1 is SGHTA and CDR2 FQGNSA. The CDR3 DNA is TGTGCCAGCAGCTTAGAAATGGGGGGGAATGGCTACACCTTC. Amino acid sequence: CASSLEMGGNGYTF.

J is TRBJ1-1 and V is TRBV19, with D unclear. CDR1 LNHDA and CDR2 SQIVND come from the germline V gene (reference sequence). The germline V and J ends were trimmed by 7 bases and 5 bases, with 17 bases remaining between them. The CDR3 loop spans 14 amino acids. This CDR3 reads CASKPYSEGTEAFF. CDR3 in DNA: TGTGCCAGTAAACCCTACTCCGAAGGGACTGAAGCTTTCTTT.

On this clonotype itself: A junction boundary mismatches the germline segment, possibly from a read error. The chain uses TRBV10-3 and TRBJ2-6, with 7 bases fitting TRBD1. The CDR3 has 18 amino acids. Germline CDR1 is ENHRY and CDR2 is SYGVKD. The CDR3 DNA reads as TGTGCCATCAGTGAGAGGGGCCCGGGACAGCCTGGGGTCAACGTCCTGACTTTC. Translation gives CAISERGPGQPGVNVLTF.

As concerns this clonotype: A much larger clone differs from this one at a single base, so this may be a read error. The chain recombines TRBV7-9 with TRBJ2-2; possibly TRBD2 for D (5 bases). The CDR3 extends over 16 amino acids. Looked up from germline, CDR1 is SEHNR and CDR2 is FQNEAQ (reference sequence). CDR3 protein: CASSLESTANTGEPFF. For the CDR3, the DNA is TGTGCCAGCAGCTTAGAATCTACCGCGAACACCGGGGAGCCGTTTTTT.

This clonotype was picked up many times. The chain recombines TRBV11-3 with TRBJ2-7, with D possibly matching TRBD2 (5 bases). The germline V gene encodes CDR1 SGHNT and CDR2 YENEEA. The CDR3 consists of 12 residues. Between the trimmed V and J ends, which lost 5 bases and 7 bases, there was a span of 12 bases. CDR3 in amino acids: CASSPGVFEQYF. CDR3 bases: TGTGCCAGCAGCCCCGGGGTGTTTGAGCAGTACTTC.

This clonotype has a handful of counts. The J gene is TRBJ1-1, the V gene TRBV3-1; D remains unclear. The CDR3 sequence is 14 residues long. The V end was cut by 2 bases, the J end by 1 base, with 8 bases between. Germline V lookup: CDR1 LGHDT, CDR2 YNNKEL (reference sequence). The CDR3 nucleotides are TGTGCCAGCAGCCAAAGGGTCGGGAACACTGAAGCTTTCTTT. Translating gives CASSQRVGNTEAFF.

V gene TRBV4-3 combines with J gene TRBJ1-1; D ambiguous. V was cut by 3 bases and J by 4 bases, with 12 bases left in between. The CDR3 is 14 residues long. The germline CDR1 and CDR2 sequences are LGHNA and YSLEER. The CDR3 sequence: CASSQATAATEAFF. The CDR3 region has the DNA TGCGCCAGCAGCCAGGCTACTGCGGCCACTGAAGCTTTCTTT.

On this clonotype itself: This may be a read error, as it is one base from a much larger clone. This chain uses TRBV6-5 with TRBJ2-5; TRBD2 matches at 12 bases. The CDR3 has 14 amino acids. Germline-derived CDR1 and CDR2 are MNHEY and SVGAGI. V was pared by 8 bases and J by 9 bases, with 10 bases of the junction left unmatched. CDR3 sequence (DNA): TGTGCCAGCTCTAGCGGGGGGGCCGGGGAGGCCCAGTACTTC. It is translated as CASSSGGAGEAQYF.

The CDR3 is CASSLDAQGAGEPQHF. CDR3 nucleotides: TGTGCCAGCAGTTTAGACGCACAGGGGGCTGGTGAGCCCCAGCATTTT. V gene TRBV12-3 or TRBV12-4 combines with J gene TRBJ1-5, with 9 bases lining up with TRBD1. This CDR3 is 16 amino acids long. V shed 1 base and J 8 bases; nucleotides not matched to a gene: 9.

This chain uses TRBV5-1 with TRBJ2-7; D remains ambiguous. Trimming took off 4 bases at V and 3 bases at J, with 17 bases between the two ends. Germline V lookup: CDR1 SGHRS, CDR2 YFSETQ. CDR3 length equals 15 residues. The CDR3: CASSQDPHENYEQYF. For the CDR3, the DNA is TGCGCCAGCAGCCAAGACCCTCACGAGAACTACGAGCAGTACTTC. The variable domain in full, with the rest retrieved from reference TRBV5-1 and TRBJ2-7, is KAGVTQTPRYLIKTRGQQVTLSCSPISGHRSVSWYQQTPGQGLQFLFEYFSETQRNKGNFPGRFSGRQFSNSRSEMNVSTLELGDSALYLCASSQDPHENYEQYFGPGTRLTVT.

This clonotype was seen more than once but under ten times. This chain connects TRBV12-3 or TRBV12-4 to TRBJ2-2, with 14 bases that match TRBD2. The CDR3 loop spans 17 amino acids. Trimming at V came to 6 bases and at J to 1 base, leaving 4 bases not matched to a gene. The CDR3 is CASRQTSGGVNTGELFF. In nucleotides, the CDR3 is TGTGCCAGCAGGCAGACTAGCGGGGGGGTGAACACCGGGGAGCTGTTTTTT.

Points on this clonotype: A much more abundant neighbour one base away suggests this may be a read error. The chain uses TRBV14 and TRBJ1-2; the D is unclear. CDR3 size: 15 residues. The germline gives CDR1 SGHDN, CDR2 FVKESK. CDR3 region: CANSQDSAIPYGYTF. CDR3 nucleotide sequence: TGTGCCAACAGCCAAGACTCGGCAATTCCTTATGGCTACACCTTC.

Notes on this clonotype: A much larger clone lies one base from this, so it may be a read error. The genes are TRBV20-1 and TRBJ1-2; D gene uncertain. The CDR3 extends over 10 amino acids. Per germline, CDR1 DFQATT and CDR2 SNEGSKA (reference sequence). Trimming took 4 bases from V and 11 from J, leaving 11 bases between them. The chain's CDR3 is CSAMDGGYTF. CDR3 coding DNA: TGCAGTGCTATGGACGGAGGTTACACCTTC.

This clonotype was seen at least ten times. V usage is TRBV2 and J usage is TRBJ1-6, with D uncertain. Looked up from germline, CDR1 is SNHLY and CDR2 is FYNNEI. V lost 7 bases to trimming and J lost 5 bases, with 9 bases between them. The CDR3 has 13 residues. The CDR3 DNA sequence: TGTGCCAGCAAGAGGACCGATAATTCACCCCTCCACTTT. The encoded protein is CASKRTDNSPLHF.

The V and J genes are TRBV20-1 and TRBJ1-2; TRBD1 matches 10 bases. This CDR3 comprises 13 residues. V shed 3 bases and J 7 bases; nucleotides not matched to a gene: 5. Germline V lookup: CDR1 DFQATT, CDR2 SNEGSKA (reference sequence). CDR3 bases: TGCAGTGCTAGGTCTGGACAGGGGGGTGGCTACACCTTC. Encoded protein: CSARSGQGGGYTF.